One sample yielded the 7 T cell receptor beta chains listed below, sequenced in a study of blood T cells in healthy people across ages. Alongside a J-beta primer mix, a sample-barcoded 5' primer served in a second PCR lasting roughly 7 to 11 cycles. TCRdb re-derived calls from the 5' RACE reads in MiXCR, one entry per CDR3 protein. The sample carries around 1.5 million distinct CDR3 sequences, 35% to 45% recorded once. The material sequenced was blood. The receptors were sampled from a woman younger than 35 in good health.

The chain has TRBV10-1 and TRBJ2-1; D is ambiguous. V was pared by 5 bases and J by 8 bases, with 10 bases between. Germline-derived CDR1 and CDR2 are WNHNN and SYGVQD (reference sequence). This CDR3 comprises 12 residues. The CDR3 DNA reads TGCGCCAGCAGTCCGACCTTGGATGAGCAGTTCTTC. Its translation is CASSPTLDEQFF.

V gene TRBV29-1 combines with J gene TRBJ1-5; D possibly corresponds to TRBD1 (5 bases). Germline V lookup: CDR1 SQVTM, CDR2 ANQGSEA. CDR3 length equals 12 residues. V was trimmed by 7 bases and J by 5 bases, leaving 12 bases between them. CDR3 bases: TGCAGCGCATCGGACAACTATCAGCCCCAGCATTTT. This codes for CSASDNYQPQHF.

CDR3 sequence: CASRLGTDYNEQFF. CDR3 nucleotides: TGCGCCAGCAGACTTGGTACGGACTACAATGAGCAGTTCTTC. The chain recombines TRBV5-1 with TRBJ2-1; D gene unclear. The V gene's germline CDR1 is SGHRS and CDR2 YFSETQ. Trimming took 5 bases from V and 3 from J, leaving 12 bases between them. This CDR3 is built from 14 residues.

This clonotype was detected a few times. The chain is built from TRBV7-2 and TRBJ1-1; possible D gene TRBD1, 6 bases. Germline CDR1 and CDR2: SGHTA and FQGNSA. With 1 base removed from V and 6 bases from J, the gap between germline ends came to 12 bases. This CDR3 comprises 14 residues. The CDR3 nucleotides are TGTGCCAGCAGCTTAGAGCAGGGGAGGTCTGAAGCTTTCTTT. Residues: CASSLEQGRSEAFF.

The rearrangement uses TRBV27 and TRBJ1-1; D not resolved. This CDR3 is built from 14 residues. Between the trimmed V and J ends, which lost 4 bases and 1 base, there was a span of 10 bases. CDR1 is MNHEY and CDR2 is SMNVEV in the germline V gene (reference sequence). Written as DNA, the CDR3 is TGTGCCAGCAGTTCCCTCCTGCCGAACACTGAAGCTTTCTTT. Translating gives CASSSLLPNTEAFF.

This clonotype was detected ten times or more. The rearrangement joins TRBV6-5 to TRBJ2-7; the D gene is possibly TRBD1 (5 bases). CDR1 and CDR2 from the germline V gene are MNHEY and SVGAGI. Trimming left V 2 bases short and J 6 bases short, with 5 bases between. The length of the CDR3 is 11 residues. The CDR3 DNA sequence: TGTGCCAGCAGTTACAGGGGCGAGCAGTACTTC. It translates to CASSYRGEQYF.

This clonotype was detected a few times. The CDR3 sequence: CASSSRDRGMHEQYF. DNA for the CDR3: TGTGCCAGCAGTAGCCGGGACAGGGGAATGCACGAGCAGTACTTC. The chain uses TRBV6-6 and TRBJ2-7, with 10 bases aligning to TRBD1. Trimming took 5 bases from V and 5 from J; bases not matched to a gene: 9. The CDR3 runs 15 residues. The germline V gene has CDR1 MNHNY and CDR2 SVGAGI (reference sequence).